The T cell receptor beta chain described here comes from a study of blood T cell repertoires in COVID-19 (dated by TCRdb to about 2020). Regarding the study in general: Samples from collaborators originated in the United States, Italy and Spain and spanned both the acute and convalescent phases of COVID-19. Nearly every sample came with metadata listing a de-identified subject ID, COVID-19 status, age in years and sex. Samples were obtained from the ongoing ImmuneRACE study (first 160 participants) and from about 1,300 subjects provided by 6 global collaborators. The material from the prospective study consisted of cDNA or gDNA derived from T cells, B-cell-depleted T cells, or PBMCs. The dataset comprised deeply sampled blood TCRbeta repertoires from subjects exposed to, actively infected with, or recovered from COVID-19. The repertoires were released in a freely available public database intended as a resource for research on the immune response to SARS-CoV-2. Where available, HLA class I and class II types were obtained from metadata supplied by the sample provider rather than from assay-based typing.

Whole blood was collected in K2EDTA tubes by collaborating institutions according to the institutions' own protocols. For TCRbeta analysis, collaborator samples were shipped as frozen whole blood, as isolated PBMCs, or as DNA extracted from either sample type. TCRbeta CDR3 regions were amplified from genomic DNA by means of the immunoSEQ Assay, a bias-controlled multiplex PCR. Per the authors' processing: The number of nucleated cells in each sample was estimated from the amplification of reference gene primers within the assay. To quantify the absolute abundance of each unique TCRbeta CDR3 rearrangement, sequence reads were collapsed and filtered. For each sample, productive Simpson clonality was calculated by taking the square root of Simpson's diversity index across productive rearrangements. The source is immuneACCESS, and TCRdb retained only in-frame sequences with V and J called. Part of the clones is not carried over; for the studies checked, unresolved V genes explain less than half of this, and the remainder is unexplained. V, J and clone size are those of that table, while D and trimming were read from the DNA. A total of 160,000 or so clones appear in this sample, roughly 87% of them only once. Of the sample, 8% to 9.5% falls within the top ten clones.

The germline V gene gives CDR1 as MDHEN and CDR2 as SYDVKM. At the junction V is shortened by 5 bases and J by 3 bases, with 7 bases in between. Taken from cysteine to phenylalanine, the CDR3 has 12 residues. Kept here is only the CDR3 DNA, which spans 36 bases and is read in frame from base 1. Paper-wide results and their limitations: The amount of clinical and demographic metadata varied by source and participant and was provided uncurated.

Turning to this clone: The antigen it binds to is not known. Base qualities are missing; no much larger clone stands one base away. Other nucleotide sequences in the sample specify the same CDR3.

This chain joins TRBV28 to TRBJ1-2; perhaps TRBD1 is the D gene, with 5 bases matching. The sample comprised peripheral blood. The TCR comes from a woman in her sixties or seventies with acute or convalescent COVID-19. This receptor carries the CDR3 CASSQGDYGYTF. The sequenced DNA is TGTGCCAGCAGTCAGGGTGACTATGGCTACACCTTC.